Presented here are 25 T cell receptor beta chains from one specimen sequenced in a study of shared clonotypes between healthy human individuals. The repertoire was sequenced with immunoSEQ multiplex PCR; TCRdb's copy has only in-frame clones and lacks some. The sample contains roughly 2.5 million clones, just over 90% of which appear only once. Sequenced sample: naive CD4+ T cells sorted from blood. Subset noted: CD45RA+ positively selected. The receptors here all came from a man aged 18 to 29 in good health.

In DNA, the CDR3 is TGTGCCAGTATGGGACTAGCGGGAGCGGGTCCCCAAGAGACCCAGTACTTC. This sequence encodes CASMGLAGAGPQETQYF. This rearrangement joins TRBV19 to TRBJ2-5; 14 bases map to TRBD2. V lost 7 bases and J lost 1; bases outside the gene matches: 8. The CDR3 is 17 residues long. CDR1 LNHDA and CDR2 SQIVND come from the germline V gene (reference sequence). Based on the CDR3 plus reference TRBV19 and TRBJ2-5, the full variable domain is DGGITQSPKYLFRKEGQNVTLSCEQNLNHDAMYWYRQDPGQGLRLIYYSQIVNDFQKGDIAEGYSVSREKKESFPLTVTSAQKNPTAFYLCASMGLAGAGPQETQYFGPGTRLLVL.

Here the CDR3 reads CSVEDRTGNFHMNTEAFF. The DNA for the CDR3 is TGCAGCGTTGAAGATCGGACAGGGAATTTTCACATGAACACTGAAGCTTTCTTT. The chain carries TRBV29-1 and TRBJ1-1; 8 bases are a match to TRBD1. With V trimmed by 0 bases and J by 0 bases, 12 bases remained unmatched. This CDR3 contains 18 residues. Looked up from germline, CDR1 is SQVTM and CDR2 is ANQGSEA.

The table lists this clone with a few counts. The V and J genes are TRBV11-3 and TRBJ2-1, with D possibly being TRBD2 (5 bases). With 1 base removed from V and 6 bases from J, the gap between germline ends came to 13 bases. The CDR3 has 15 amino acids. Germline CDR1 SGHNT, CDR2 YENEEA. CDR3 in amino acids: CASSLGLALPNEQFF. DNA of the CDR3: TGTGCCAGCAGCTTAGGCCTAGCCCTACCCAATGAGCAGTTCTTC.

V usage is TRBV11-2 and J usage is TRBJ1-2; weak D call: TRBD1 (5 bases). The CDR3 is 15 amino acids. Germline V lookup: CDR1 SGHAT, CDR2 FQNNGV. With 5 bases removed from V and 0 bases from J, the gap between germline ends came to 13 bases. CDR3 coding DNA: TGTGCCAGCAGCGGAGATGGGGCAGCTAACTATGGCTACACCTTC. Amino acids: CASSGDGAANYGYTF. The full variable domain, with the rest looked up from reference TRBV11-2 and TRBJ1-2, is EAGVAQSPRYKIIEKRQSVAFWCNPISGHATLYWYQQILGQGPKLLIQFQNNGVVDDSQLPKDRFSAERLKGVDSTLKIQPAKLEDSAVYLCASSGDGAANYGYTFGSGTRLTVV.

V is TRBV5-1 and J is TRBJ2-1, with 11 bases that match TRBD1. J was trimmed by 6 bases and V by 4 bases; bases with no gene match: 3. CDR1 is SGHRS, CDR2 YFSETQ, per germline. The CDR3 length is 14 residues. The CDR3 DNA is TGCGCCAGCAGCATCGGGACAGGGGGCAATGAGCAGTTCTTC. Its protein is CASSIGTGGNEQFF.

The V and J genes are TRBV25-1 and TRBJ1-2; D possibly corresponds to TRBD1 (5 bases). V was shortened by 4 bases and J by 3 bases, with 15 bases between the two germline ends. Germline V gene sequence: CDR1 MGHDK, CDR2 SYGVNS. This CDR3 contains 15 residues. The CDR3 DNA reads as TGTGCCAGCAGTGCGGCCGGGGGTGGGGACTATGGCTACACCTTC. Protein: CASSAAGGGDYGYTF.

The chain recombines TRBV28 with TRBJ1-2; D possibly corresponds to TRBD1 (6 bases). Germline CDR1 reads MDHEN; CDR2 reads SYDVKM. This CDR3 has 15 residues. V was shortened by 5 bases and J by 1 base, with 14 bases between the two germline ends. CDR3 in DNA: TGTGCCAGCAGTACAGGGTCCATTTTTAACTATGGCTACACCTTC. As protein: CASSTGSIFNYGYTF.

The genes are TRBV4-3 and TRBJ2-5, with D possibly matching TRBD2 (5 bases). Germline V gene data show CDR1 as LGHNA and CDR2 as YSLEER. V lost 2 bases and J 5 bases, leaving 9 bases between the germline ends. The CDR3 covers 13 residues. CDR3 coding DNA: TGCGCCAGCAGCCAAATTAGAGGGGAGACCCAGTACTTC. Its protein is CASSQIRGETQYF.

The chain is built from TRBV7-9 and TRBJ1-2; a possible D gene is TRBD1 (6 bases). The V and J ends lost 2 bases and 2 bases respectively, with 12 bases between them. CDR1 and CDR2 from the germline V gene are SEHNR and FQNEAQ (reference sequence). The CDR3 covers 15 residues. The chain's CDR3 is CASSLSYRENYGYTF. CDR3 in DNA: TGTGCCAGCAGCTTATCGTACAGGGAAAACTATGGCTACACCTTC. The whole variable domain, remainder taken from reference TRBV7-9 and TRBJ1-2, is DTGVSQNPRHKITKRGQNVTFRCDPISEHNRLYWYRQTLGQGPEFLTYFQNEAQLEKSRLLSDRFSAERPKGSFSTLEIQRTEQGDSAMYLCASSLSYRENYGYTFGSGTRLTVV.

The rearrangement joins TRBV5-1 to TRBJ2-7; D is possibly TRBD2 (6 bases). This CDR3 is 14 amino acids long. CDR1 SGHRS and CDR2 YFSETQ come from the germline V gene. V was pared by 6 bases and J by 4 bases, with 17 bases between. CDR3 protein: CASTPGDGFYEQYF. The CDR3 DNA is TGCGCCAGCACCCCGGGGGACGGATTTTACGAGCAGTACTTC. Full variable domain (missing parts from reference TRBV5-1 and TRBJ2-7): KAGVTQTPRYLIKTRGQQVTLSCSPISGHRSVSWYQQTPGQGLQFLFEYFSETQRNKGNFPGRFSGRQFSNSRSEMNVSTLELGDSALYLCASTPGDGFYEQYFGPGTRLTVT.

This clone was seen only a few times. This chain connects TRBV11-2 to TRBJ2-1, with no clear D. V lost 2 bases and J 7 bases, leaving 3 bases between the germline ends. The CDR3 covers 11 residues. Germline V CDR1 and CDR2: SGHAT, FQNNGV. In DNA form, the CDR3 reads TGTGCCAGCAGCTTAATGAATGAGCAGTTCTTC. This gives the protein CASSLMNEQFF.

V gene TRBV2 combines with J gene TRBJ2-5; TRBD1 is a possible D gene (5 bases). The CDR3 length is 13 residues. The germline V and J ends were trimmed by 4 bases and 1 base, with 7 bases remaining between them. Looked up from germline, CDR1 is SNHLY and CDR2 is FYNNEI. The CDR3: CASSVTGQETQYF. The CDR3 DNA follows: TGTGCCAGCAGTGTAACAGGCCAAGAGACCCAGTACTTC.

The chain couples TRBV23-1 to TRBJ1-5; TRBD1 aligns across 9 bases. TRBV23-1 is sorted into the ORF group, with uncertain function. The CDR3 runs 13 residues. V gave up 7 bases and J gave up 5 bases; unmatched junction bases: 3. Here the CDR3 DNA reads TGCGCCAGCACGCGGGACAGGGATCAGCCCCAGCATTTT. This translates into CASTRDRDQPQHF.

For the CDR3, the DNA is TGCGCCAGCAGCCAAGCAGGGAACACAGATACGCAGTATTTT. Translated, it gives CASSQAGNTDTQYF. The chain employs TRBV4-3 and TRBJ2-3; possible D gene TRBD1, 5 bases. V was clipped by 1 base and J by 2 bases, with 7 bases between them. Looked up from germline, CDR1 is LGHNA and CDR2 is YSLEER. The CDR3 has 14 residues.

This sequence joins TRBV11-2 and TRBJ2-3, with TRBD1 matching over 11 bases. The germline V gene encodes CDR1 SGHAT and CDR2 FQNNGV. The CDR3 is 15 residues long. With 3 bases clipped from V and 7 bases from J, the junction kept 6 bases outside the gene matches. CDR3 region: CASSFSGTGGNTQYF. CDR3 bases: TGTGCCAGCAGCTTTTCGGGGACAGGGGGGAATACGCAGTATTTT.

The CDR3 loop is CASSLINSGSTDTQYF. DNA for the CDR3: TGCGCCAGCAGCTTGATTAATAGCGGAAGCACAGATACGCAGTATTTT. This rearrangement joins TRBV5-1 to TRBJ2-3; possible D gene TRBD2, 6 bases. The V gene lost 1 base and the J gene lost 0 bases, with 12 bases spanning the gap. Looked up from germline, CDR1 is SGHRS and CDR2 is YFSETQ. This CDR3 contains 16 residues.

In DNA form, the CDR3 reads TGTGCCACCAGCAGAGGTGGGACAGGGTTCAACGAGCAGTACTTC. Protein sequence: CATSRGGTGFNEQYF. The chain links TRBV15 to TRBJ2-7, with 9 positions matching TRBD1. The germline V gene has CDR1 LNHNV and CDR2 YYDKDF (reference sequence). V shed 1 base and J 5 bases; nucleotides not matched to a gene: 6. This CDR3 spans 15 amino acids.

The chain employs TRBV12-5 and TRBJ1-5; D is possibly TRBD1 (5 bases). Trimming removed 0 bases from V and 3 bases from J, with 15 bases in between. The CDR3 is made up of 17 amino acids. The germline V gene encodes CDR1 LGHNT and CDR2 FRNRAP. The CDR3 DNA follows: TGTGCTAGTGGTTTGGTCCTCGGGGGGGAATTCAATCAGCCCCAGCATTTT. This codes for CASGLVLGGEFNQPQHF.

J is TRBJ2-1 and V is TRBV4-2; D might be TRBD2 (6 bases). The germline V gene has CDR1 LGHNA and CDR2 YNFKEQ. The V end lost 0 bases, the J end lost 4 bases, and 13 bases lay between the germline ends. This CDR3 comprises 16 residues. DNA of the CDR3: TGTGCCAGCAGCCAAGATCAAGCGGGTTCATACAATGAGCAGTTCTTC. Translation gives CASSQDQAGSYNEQFF.

The V gene is TRBV28, the J gene TRBJ2-1; D is ambiguous. The CDR3 sequence is 13 residues long. CDR1 is MDHEN, CDR2 SYDVKM, per germline. Trimming took off 5 bases at V and 0 bases at J, with 5 bases between the two ends. CDR3: CASSPNSYNEQFF. The DNA of the CDR3 is TGTGCCAGCAGTCCCAACTCCTACAATGAGCAGTTCTTC.

Worth noting for this clone: Other nucleotide sequences from this sample produce the same CDR3. The V gene is TRBV11-2, the J gene TRBJ2-1; D call uncertain. Trimming removed 5 bases at V and 0 bases at J, with 8 bases between. The germline V gene encodes CDR1 SGHAT and CDR2 FQNNGV. The CDR3 is 14 amino acids. The CDR3 loop reads CASSPIGSYNEQFF. The CDR3, as DNA: TGTGCCAGCAGCCCAATAGGCTCCTACAATGAGCAGTTCTTC.

V and J are TRBV18 and TRBJ2-3; TRBD2 aligns across 10 bases. V was clipped by 0 bases and J by 1 base; unmatched bases: 4. The CDR3 spans 17 residues. In germline, CDR1 is KGHSH, CDR2 LQKENI. In nucleotides, the CDR3 is TGTGCCAGCTCACCACCTACCGGGACTAGCGGCACAGATACGCAGTATTTT. It specifies CASSPPTGTSGTDTQYF.

The chain carries TRBV7-2 and TRBJ2-7; possibly TRBD1 for D (6 bases). CDR3 size: 15 residues. Germline CDR1 and CDR2: SGHTA and FQGNSA. Between the trimmed V and J ends, which lost 3 bases and 1 base, there was a span of 13 bases. For the CDR3, the DNA is TGTGCCAGCAGCTTTGACAGGCCCCTTTCCTACGAGCAGTACTTC. Protein sequence: CASSFDRPLSYEQYF.

This sequence joins TRBV7-9 and TRBJ2-3; no definite D call. The CDR3 has 13 residues. V lost 1 base and J 6 bases, leaving 8 bases between the germline ends. CDR1 is SEHNR and CDR2 is FQNEAQ in the germline V gene (reference sequence). Written as DNA, the CDR3 is TGTGCCAGCAGCTTAGGCAGGCTGGATACGCAGTATTTT. This codes for CASSLGRLDTQYF.

The chain links TRBV7-9 to TRBJ2-6, with D perhaps matching TRBD1 (6 bases). The CDR3 runs to 16 residues. Germline V gene sequence: CDR1 SEHNR, CDR2 FQNEAQ (reference sequence). The V end lost 3 bases, the J end lost 0 bases, and 9 bases lay between the germline ends. CDR3: CASSFDRFSGANVLTF. CDR3 coding DNA: TGTGCCAGCAGCTTTGACAGGTTCTCTGGGGCCAACGTCCTGACTTTC.